This T cell receptor (beta chain) came from a study of cytomegalovirus exposure and HLA in healthy donors. General study findings and limits: Across donors, presence/absence analyses took sequencing depth to be roughly uniform.

Note on this clone: Its antigen is not identified.

Germline V gene lookup returns CDR1 KGHSH and CDR2 LQKENI. The CDR3 consists of 11 residues. V was trimmed by 2 bases and J by 5 bases, leaving 3 bases between them. 13 Jbeta primers and 60 Vbeta primers were used for the PCR. In the original analysis: There were around 80 million unique TCR beta chains by a later count, and around 10 million of them were shared. Profiling relied on immunoSEQ multiplex PCR, and the TCRdb table lists in-frame clones only, not all of them. V, J and clone size derive from that table, while D and trimming were established from the DNA sequence. This sample has roughly 120,000 clones, with 65% to 80% found just once.

The sequenced material came from PBMCs. The source of this sequence is a human donor in good health. V usage is TRBV18 and J usage is TRBJ2-5; D is ambiguous. Written as DNA, the CDR3 is TGTGCCAGCTCACCAAGCGAGACCCAGTACTTC. This codes for CASSPSETQYF.